The clone carrying this TCR beta chain was seen a few times. The target antigen is unknown. The sample belongs to a study of early T cells in non-severe SARS-CoV-2 infection. Study as a whole: It was bulk RNA from unsorted whole blood that was sequenced, and the chains were unpaired.

One entry per CDR3 protein, called by TCRdb with MiXCR from the 5' RACE reads. Among 80,000 or so distinct CDR3 sequences, around 15% were seen once, and the ten largest hold around 3.3%. J lost 3 bases, V lost 0 bases, and 5 bases had no gene match. Germline lookup yields CDR1 SGHNT and CDR2 YYREEE (reference sequence). The CDR3 is 17 residues long. The study's findings and limits: Matching results from VDJdb favored anti-spike CD8 responses, leaving private and CD4 specificities undetected.

The receptor comes from an adult who was a healthcare worker with PCR-confirmed SARS-CoV-2 infection or an uninfected control (not recorded which). This chain links TRBV5-4 with TRBJ2-1, with TRBD2 matching 11 bases. The material sequenced was whole blood. The CDR3 nucleotides are TGTGCCAGCAGCTTGGGGCTAGCGGGAGGAAGCTACAATGAGCAGTTCTTC. It specifies CASSLGLAGGSYNEQFF.